This T cell receptor (beta chain) was recorded in a study of T cells after yellow fever vaccination. Looking at the study overall: Fractions low in cell number were prepared with SMART-Seq v4 Ultra Low Input.

With 9 bases removed from V and 0 bases from J, the gap between germline ends came to 12 bases. CDR1 is MRHNA, CDR2 SNTAGT, per germline. The CDR3 contains 14 residues. TCRdb fed the 5' RACE reads into MiXCR, producing one record per CDR3 protein. The table records roughly 150,000 distinct CDR3 sequences, about 7.7% of them present only once. The sample holds many counts of this clonotype. This sequence originates from a man younger than 40 who received the YFV17D yellow fever vaccine. This sample comprised CD4+ T cells sorted from PBMCs, obtained 5 days after the yellow fever booster vaccination. The chain has TRBV6-4 and TRBJ2-4; D is possibly TRBD2 (5 bases). CDR3 coding DNA: TGTGCCAGAAATCTCGGACTAGCCAAAAACATTCAGTACTTC. It translates to CARNLGLAKNIQYF.